This record concerns one TCR beta chain sequence. The antigen is undetermined. This PCR relied on a set of 60 Vbeta primers and 13 Jbeta primers. Libraries were prepared by immunoSEQ multiplex PCR; TCRdb keeps only in-frame clonotypes and omits some of them. This table holds about 140,000 clones. The data are from a study of cytomegalovirus exposure and HLA in healthy donors. Overall study: HLA-typed donors were the source of approximately 85 million unique TCRs, which an early data release held.

Trimming took 5 bases from V and 2 from J; bases not matched to a gene: 7. The germline V gene has CDR1 KGHSH and CDR2 LQKENI. CDR3 length: 15 amino acids. Overall study findings and caveats: The authors later found HLA-associated TCR beta chains more clonally expanded than equally common others. Most TCR beta V segments were productive about 87% or about 30% of the time in an earlier analysis. Researchers counted approximately 160 TCR beta chains as cytomegalovirus-associated.

Sample: PBMCs. This clonotype was sampled from a man aged 40-55 years in good health and CMV-seronegative. V gene TRBV18 combines with J gene TRBJ2-7; 9 nucleotides align to TRBD2. The CDR3, as DNA: TGTGCCAGCTCATCCGGACTAGCGACCACCTACGAGCAGTACTTC. Protein sequence: CASSSGLATTYEQYF.